This T cell receptor beta chain was recovered during a study of shared clonotypes between healthy human individuals. Naive CD4+ cells were CD45RA-selected; the remaining cells were memory. Details on this clone: Its specificity is not known.

Profiling relied on immunoSEQ multiplex PCR, and the TCRdb table lists in-frame clones only, not all of them. The sample yields about a million clones, about three quarters seen once. The study's findings and limits: Clonotype sharing among donors was expected to depend on sequencing depth. Clonotypes not shared had lower generation probabilities than those common to all four donors.

Trimming took 4 bases from V and 3 from J; bases not matched to a gene: 8. Germline V gene data show CDR1 as SEHNR and CDR2 as FQNEAQ (reference sequence). The CDR3 runs to 16 residues. The receptor comes from a man in his late teens or twenties in good health. Specimen: memory CD4+ T cells sorted from blood. Regarding subset: CD45RA-negative fraction. The chain links TRBV7-9 to TRBJ1-1, with 10 bases fitting TRBD1. The CDR3 reads CASSSDRGYGDTEAFF. DNA for the CDR3: TGTGCCAGCAGCTCGGACAGGGGGTATGGAGACACTGAAGCTTTCTTT.